These T cell receptor beta chains were read from a single sample in a study of control samples from healthy donors and cancer patients. Here immunoSEQ multiplex PCR was the method, and the copy in TCRdb shows in-frame clones only, minus some. The table shows about 75,000 clones, with 85% to 95% occurring only once. Sequencing used blood. The receptors derive from a woman aged 40 to 49 in good health. The CDR3 runs from the conserved cysteine through the conserved F or W. The order of the fields is clone size, D gene, J gene, V gene, CDR3 protein, CDR3 DNA. A D gene is named only where the DNA matches it firmly. Only part of the rows carry a size: once, few, many, or a class if the clone is expanded.

>-|TRBD2|TRBJ2-3|TRBV29-1
CSGRLAGSTDTQYF
TGCAGCGGGCGACTAGCGGGAAGCACAGATACGCAGTATTTT
>-|-|TRBJ1-2|TRBV7-9
CASSEGSNYGYTF
TGTGCCAGCAGCGAAGGGTCTAACTATGGCTACACCTTC
>-|-|TRBJ2-2|TRBV27
CASSFGGTNTGELFF
TGTGCCAGCAGTTTTGGGGGAACGAACACCGGGGAGCTGTTTTTT
>-|TRBD2|TRBJ2-3|TRBV15
CATSRDPTLSRGGRDTQYF
TGTGCCACCAGCAGAGACCCAACGCTTAGCCGGGGGGGCAGGGATACGCAGTATTTT
>-|TRBD2|TRBJ2-7|TRBV12-3/TRBV12-4
CASSLRGRYEQYF
TGTGCCAGCAGTTTGCGCGGGAGATACGAGCAGTACTTC
>-|TRBD2|TRBJ2-3|TRBV4-1
CASSQVVSGRAGSDTQYF
TGCGCCAGCAGCCAAGTCGTGAGCGGGAGGGCCGGATCAGATACGCAGTATTTT
>-|-|TRBJ1-2|TRBV7-9
CASSLVTGAGYGYTF
TGTGCCAGCAGCTTAGTAACGGGAGCAGGCTATGGCTACACCTTC
>-|TRBD2|TRBJ2-3|TRBV7-9
CASSLVSSGADTQYF
TGTGCCAGCAGCTTAGTGTCTAGCGGGGCAGATACGCAGTATTTT
>-|-|TRBJ1-6|TRBV18
CASSLDYNSPLHF
TGTGCCAGCTCACTGGATTATAATTCACCCCTCCACTTT
>-|-|TRBJ2-7|TRBV9
CASSVEEGAVGGSYEQYF
TGTGCCAGCAGCGTAGAGGAGGGGGCGGTCGGTGGGTCCTACGAGCAGTACTTC
>-|-|TRBJ2-7|TRBV3-1/TRBV3-2
CASSQESYEQYF
TGTGCCAGCAGCCAAGAGAGCTACGAGCAGTACTTC
>-|-|TRBJ2-2|TRBV24-1
CATSVQTGELFF
TGTGCCACCAGTGTCCAAACCGGGGAGCTGTTTTTT
>-|-|TRBJ1-5|TRBV28
CASSSDTTVGHF
TGTGCCAGCAGCTCAGACACGACAGTAGGGCATTTT
>-|-|TRBJ2-6|TRBV6-1
CASSEASATGANVLTF
TGTGCCAGCAGTGAAGCGAGTGCTACTGGGGCCAACGTCCTGACTTTC
>-|-|TRBJ2-5|TRBV28
CASSLIGRDQETQYF
TGTGCCAGCAGTTTAATCGGCAGAGATCAAGAGACCCAGTACTTC
>-|-|TRBJ2-7|TRBV7-9
CASSPGFYEQYF
TGTGCCAGCAGTCCAGGGTTTTACGAGCAGTACTTC
>-|-|TRBJ2-7|TRBV12-3/TRBV12-4
CASSLVLHEQYF
TGTGCCAGCAGTTTAGTACTTCACGAGCAGTACTTC
>-|TRBD1|TRBJ1-6|TRBV11-2
CASSSSTGGVWNSPLHF
TGTGCCAGCAGCTCCTCGACAGGGGGCGTTTGGAATTCACCCCTCCACTTT
>-|-|TRBJ2-7|TRBV7-6
CASSLRGSEQYF
TGTGCCAGCAGCTTGAGGGGAAGCGAGCAGTACTTC
>-|TRBD2|TRBJ2-1|TRBV20-1
CSASRAGDYNEQFF
TGCAGTGCTAGTAGGGCGGGAGACTACAATGAGCAGTTCTTC
>-|TRBD1|TRBJ2-5|TRBV5-1
CASSLGWQGVETQYF
TGCGCCAGCAGCTTGGGTTGGCAGGGGGTCGAGACCCAGTACTTC
>once|-|TRBJ1-5|TRBV6-5
CASSRDSNQPQHF
TGTGCCAGCAGTAGGGATAGCAATCAGCCCCAGCATTTT
>-|-|TRBJ1-1|TRBV7-9
CAISNTEAFF
TGTGCCATCTCGAACACTGAAGCTTTCTTT
>-|TRBD2|TRBJ2-3|TRBV30
CAWSVRRTSGRTDTQYF
TGTGCCTGGAGTGTTCGCAGGACTAGCGGGCGCACAGATACGCAGTATTTT
>-|-|TRBJ2-5|TRBV18
CASSLNGGREETQYF
TGTGCCAGCTCGCTCAACGGGGGGCGCGAAGAGACCCAGTACTTC
>-|-|TRBJ1-1|TRBV4-1
CASSLRRPNTEAFF
TGCGCCAGCAGCCTCAGGCGGCCGAACACTGAAGCTTTCTTT
>-|TRBD2|TRBJ2-5|TRBV9
CASSLLAGGYQETQYF
TGTGCCAGCAGCCTTTTAGCGGGGGGATACCAAGAGACCCAGTACTTC
>-|TRBD1|TRBJ1-4|TRBV18
CASSLMERTGSEKLFF
TGTGCCAGCTCACTCATGGAACGGACAGGGAGCGAAAAACTGTTTTTT
>once|-|TRBJ1-1|TRBV19
CASSIKADTEAFF
TGTGCCAGTAGTATAAAGGCAGACACTGAAGCTTTCTTT
>-|TRBD1|TRBJ1-3|TRBV5-8
CASSLGDSSGNTIYF
TGTGCCAGCAGCTTGGGGGACAGCTCTGGAAACACCATATATTTT
>-|TRBD1|TRBJ2-5|TRBV6-5
CASSYTGQGVETQYF
TGTGCCAGCAGTTACACCGGACAGGGGGTGGAGACCCAGTACTTC
>-|-|TRBJ2-1|TRBV2
CASNGQIYNEQFF
TGTGCCAGCAACGGGCAGATATACAATGAGCAGTTCTTC
>few|-|TRBJ2-5|TRBV3-1/TRBV3-2
CASSQDSREANWETQYF
TGTGCCAGCAGCCAAGATTCTCGGGAAGCGAATTGGGAGACCCAGTACTTC
>-|-|TRBJ2-7|TRBV7-2
CASSLWTDVYEQYF
TGTGCCAGCAGCTTATGGACGGACGTCTACGAGCAGTACTTC
>-|-|TRBJ2-7|TRBV5-1
CASRVWVDNPLQYF
TGCGCCAGCAGGGTTTGGGTCGATAATCCCCTGCAGTACTTC
>-|-|TRBJ1-2|TRBV2
CASSKIPNGSYTF
TGTGCCAGCAGTAAAATACCAAACGGGAGCTACACCTTC
>-|-|TRBJ1-3|TRBV9
CASSPGATVDSGNTIYF
TGTGCCAGCAGCCCGGGGGCGACGGTGGACTCTGGAAACACCATATATTTT
>-|-|TRBJ2-5|TRBV7-2
CASSFRPGQETQYF
TGTGCCAGCAGCTTTCGGCCAGGGCAAGAGACCCAGTACTTC
>-|-|TRBJ1-5|TRBV18
CASSPSGGSNQPQHF
TGTGCCAGCTCACCGTCCGGAGGTAGCAATCAGCCCCAGCATTTT
>-|-|TRBJ1-6|TRBV5-6
CASSWGSSYNSPLHF
TGTGCCAGCAGCTGGGGGAGCTCCTATAATTCACCCCTCCACTTT
>-|-|TRBJ2-1|TRBV2
CASRPDLYNEQFF
TGTGCCAGCAGGCCCGACTTGTACAATGAGCAGTTCTTC